The clone carrying this T cell receptor (beta chain) was counted a single time. These data come from a study of Ad26.COV2.S vaccination and SARS-CoV-2 variants. Study overall: The authors gave Ad26.COV2.S intramuscularly, either once or twice 56 days apart.

V was pared by 2 bases and J by 3 bases, with 14 bases between. This CDR3 is 14 amino acids long. Germline lookup yields CDR1 GTSNPN and CDR2 SVGIG (reference sequence). This table comes from immunoSEQ multiplex PCR, and its TCRdb copy is limited to in-frame clones, with some not included. The sample consists of approximately 400,000 clones, roughly 81% of them appearing once. Treatment here: 19 received Ad26.COV2.S at low or high dose, single or two shots; a few received placebo; per-sample allocation not given. Collection of the samples took place on day 63 after the first injection of vaccine or placebo.

The rearrangement joins TRBV30 to TRBJ2-7, with a tentative D call TRBD2 (6 bases). The sequencing here drew on peripheral blood, taken in a trial of Ad26.COV2.S vaccine versus placebo. The receptor's source is a person aged 18-65 years who received the Ad26.COV2.S COVID-19 vaccine or a placebo. The CDR3 spells CAWSLKGGVYEQYF. In nucleotides, the CDR3 is TGTGCCTGGAGTCTTAAAGGAGGGGTCTACGAGCAGTACTTC.